One TCR beta chain is described in this entry. The entry originates in a study of blood T cell repertoires in COVID-19. Study information: The United States, Italy and Spain provided the acute and convalescent COVID-19 samples. PBMCs, B-cell-depleted T cells, or T cells provided the cDNA or gDNA that made up the material.

The CDR3 is 14 amino acids. Germline values: CDR1 SGHRS, CDR2 YFSETQ. Between the trimmed V and J ends, which lost 6 bases and 1 base, there was a span of 12 bases. In the original processing: For nucleated cells, counts were estimated from reference gene primer amplification. Sequenced by immunoSEQ multiplex PCR; TCRdb stores in-frame clones only, minus some. The V and J calls and clone size come from that table; D and trimming were worked out from the DNA. The table has a few hundred thousand clones, about 86% seen once. The receptor's source is a man in his 60s with acute or convalescent COVID-19. The chain has TRBV5-1 and TRBJ2-3; the D gene is possibly TRBD1 (5 bases). Sequences were obtained from peripheral blood. The CDR3 region has the DNA TGCGCCAGCAAACTCCAAGGGGGCACAGATACGCAGTATTTT. It translates to CASKLQGGTDTQYF.